This TCR beta chain is from a study of T-cell reconstitution after alpha-beta-depleted transplantation in children. Trimming cost V 5 bases and J 6 bases, with 14 bases left between them. CDR3 length equals 12 residues. Looked up from germline, CDR1 is GTSNPN and CDR2 is SVGIG (reference sequence). Unique molecular identifiers were incorporated during preparation of the TCRbeta library. TCRdb fed the PCR reads into MiXCR, producing one record per CDR3 protein. The data contain roughly 610,000 distinct CDR3 sequences, roughly 10% of them seen just once; the ten biggest clones take up less than 5%. This sequence was found in a human donor who donated a stem cell graft to a child with acute myeloid leukemia. The sequencing used PBMCs from the stem cell graft donor, collected from the stem cell graft. This rearrangement joins TRBV30 to TRBJ2-7, with D perhaps TRBD1 (6 bases). The chain's CDR3 is CAWCPGTSEQYF. Written as DNA, the CDR3 is TGTGCCTGGTGCCCGGGGACAAGCGAGCAGTACTTC.